These 13 T cell receptor beta chains originate from one sample sequenced in a study of control samples from healthy donors and cancer patients. Assay used: immunoSEQ multiplex PCR; TCRdb lists only in-frame clones, some missing. The sample gives around 120,000 clones, roughly 88% of which show up once; roughly 3.3% is in the top ten. The sequencing input was blood. These receptors were obtained from a man in his forties in good health.

This chain links TRBV25-1 with TRBJ1-5; D remains ambiguous. This CDR3 contains 15 residues. V lost 8 bases to trimming and J lost 0 bases, with 14 bases between them. Per the germline V gene, CDR1 is MGHDK and CDR2 is SYGVNS. CDR3 in DNA: TGTGCCAGCTCCTCCACCCGGGGTAGCAATCAGCCCCAGCATTTT. Its protein product is CASSSTRGSNQPQHF.

This clone was counted once. V and J are TRBV29-1 and TRBJ2-3; D possibly corresponds to TRBD1 (6 bases). Trimming removed 4 bases from V and 2 bases from J, with 10 bases in between. The length of the CDR3 is 13 residues. Germline V gene data show CDR1 as SQVTM and CDR2 as ANQGSEA. The CDR3 is CSVGGGNTDTQYF. CDR3 nucleotides: TGCAGCGTTGGAGGGGGAAACACAGATACGCAGTATTTT.

The DNA of the CDR3 is TGTGCCAGTGGGGGCAGGGGGGGGGAGCAGTACTTC. This sequence encodes CASGGRGGEQYF. The V and J genes are TRBV28 and TRBJ2-7, with D possibly being TRBD1 or TRBD2 (7 bases each). Trimming pared 9 bases from V and 7 bases from J, leaving 16 bases between. The CDR3 is 12 amino acids. Germline CDR1 is MDHEN and CDR2 is SYDVKM.

The chain recombines TRBV12-3 or TRBV12-4 with TRBJ1-2; D gene uncertain. This CDR3 has 13 amino acids. V dropped 5 bases and J dropped 2 bases, with 9 bases sitting between them. The CDR3 loop is CASSISENYGYTF. CDR3 DNA: TGTGCCAGCAGTATATCGGAGAACTATGGCTACACCTTC.

The rearrangement links TRBV25-1 to TRBJ1-1; D not resolved. With 5 bases removed from V and 6 bases from J, the gap between germline ends came to 16 bases. The germline V gene has CDR1 MGHDK and CDR2 SYGVNS. The CDR3 is made up of 14 amino acids. The CDR3 DNA is TGTGCCAGCAGTTTGGGGAGTTCTTTTGCTGAAGCTTTCTTT. Its protein is CASSLGSSFAEAFF.

The V and J genes are TRBV3-1 (or the pseudogene TRBV3-2) and TRBJ2-3, with D uncertain. Germline V gene lookup returns CDR1 LGHDT and CDR2 YNNKEL (reference sequence). The CDR3 contains 15 residues. Trimming removed 3 bases at V and 5 bases at J, with 15 bases between. The CDR3: CASSHAAIAGDTQYF. In DNA form, the CDR3 reads TGTGCCAGCAGCCATGCGGCCATAGCCGGAGATACGCAGTATTTT.

The CDR3 loop reads CASSQDSRGEKLFF. CDR3 nucleotide sequence: TGCGCCAGCAGCCAAGATAGCAGGGGTGAAAAACTGTTTTTT. The V and J genes are TRBV4-1 and TRBJ1-4, with a possible D match to TRBD1 (6 bases). Germline V gene data show CDR1 as MGHRA and CDR2 as YSYEKL. Trimming removed 0 bases at V and 7 bases at J, with 9 bases between. CDR3 length equals 14 residues.

This sequence joins TRBV5-6 and TRBJ1-2; a weak D match, TRBD1 (6 bases). V was clipped by 4 bases and J by 5 bases, with 18 bases between them. This CDR3 spans 15 amino acids. Germline CDR1 and CDR2: SGHDT and YYEEEE. CDR3 amino acids: CASSISTGYRYGYTF. The CDR3, as DNA: TGTGCCAGCAGCATAAGTACAGGGTACCGGTATGGCTACACCTTC.

The rearrangement joins TRBV28 to TRBJ2-7; 13 nucleotides align to TRBD2. The CDR3 is 15 amino acids. The ends lost 5 bases at V and 5 bases at J; junction bases unmatched: 6. Germline-derived CDR1 and CDR2 are MDHEN and SYDVKM. The DNA for the CDR3 is TGTGCCAGCAGTCCCGGGACTAGCGGGGACCACGAGCAGTACTTC. This encodes CASSPGTSGDHEQYF.

The V and J genes are TRBV11-3 and TRBJ1-1; 8 bases match TRBD1. Germline V gene lookup returns CDR1 SGHNT and CDR2 YENEEA. Germline trimming cut 5 bases from V and 5 bases from J; bases unmatched to any gene: 13. This CDR3 contains 16 residues. The CDR3 protein is CASSPGQGYGGTEAFF. CDR3 bases: TGTGCCAGCAGCCCCGGACAGGGCTATGGTGGTACTGAAGCTTTCTTT.

This clone was seen a single time. CDR3 sequence: CASSLAGSTNEKLFF. The CDR3 DNA reads as TGTGCCAGCAGCTTAGCGGGTTCAACTAATGAAAAACTGTTTTTT. The chain recombines TRBV7-8 with TRBJ1-4; D remains ambiguous. Germline values: CDR1 SGHVS, CDR2 FQNEAQ. V gave up 0 bases and J gave up 0 bases, with 5 bases separating them. This CDR3 contains 15 residues.

The chain employs TRBV7-3 and TRBJ1-1, with 7 bases aligning to TRBD1. After removal of 5 bases from V and 10 bases from J, the junction contained 10 bases not matched to a gene. CDR1 is SGHTA, CDR2 FQGTGA, per germline. The CDR3 consists of 13 residues. CDR3 sequence reads: CASSTSDRAPAFF. The CDR3 coding sequence is TGTGCCAGCAGCACCTCTGACAGGGCCCCAGCTTTCTTT. The variable domain in full, with the rest retrieved from reference TRBV7-3 and TRBJ1-1, is GAGVSQTPSNKVTEKGKYVELRCDPISGHTALYWYRQSLGQGPEFLIYFQGTGAADDSGLPNDRFFAVRPEGSVSTLKIQRTERGDSAVYLCASSTSDRAPAFFGQGTRLTVV.

The V call is TRBV24-1, the J call TRBJ2-1; possibly TRBD1 for D (6 bases). From germline, CDR1 is KGHDR and CDR2 SFDVKD. The CDR3 runs to 16 residues. V lost 4 bases and J lost 0, with 12 bases in between. The CDR3 coding sequence is TGTGCCACCAGTGACCGGGACACCCACTCCTACAATGAGCAGTTCTTC. This sequence encodes CATSDRDTHSYNEQFF.